This T cell receptor (beta chain) was found in a study of response to subunit inactivated influenza vaccine. TCRdb re-called the RT-PCR reads with MiXCR, one entry per CDR3 protein. The table shows roughly 540,000 distinct CDR3 sequences, with roughly 25% occurring only once. This clonotype has a count of ten or more. Trimming removed 4 bases at V and 1 base at J, with 8 bases between. This CDR3 comprises 14 residues. This sample also appeared in a second study, on T cells expressing NK-cell markers. That work adds: It was by 5'RACE template switching with UMIs that TCR beta cDNA was made. There were a few donors in whom these clonotypes also led the CD3+CD56-NKG2C+ fraction.

The sequenced sample was CD4+ T cells sorted from PBMCs, obtained 11 to 12 days after vaccination. J is TRBJ1-5 and V is TRBV12-3 or TRBV12-4; D is uncertain. This TCR was recovered from a man in his fifties or sixties who received an inactivated influenza vaccine. CDR3 region: CASSWGRSNQPQHF. In DNA form, the CDR3 reads TGTGCCAGCAGTTGGGGTCGGAGCAATCAGCCCCAGCATTTT.